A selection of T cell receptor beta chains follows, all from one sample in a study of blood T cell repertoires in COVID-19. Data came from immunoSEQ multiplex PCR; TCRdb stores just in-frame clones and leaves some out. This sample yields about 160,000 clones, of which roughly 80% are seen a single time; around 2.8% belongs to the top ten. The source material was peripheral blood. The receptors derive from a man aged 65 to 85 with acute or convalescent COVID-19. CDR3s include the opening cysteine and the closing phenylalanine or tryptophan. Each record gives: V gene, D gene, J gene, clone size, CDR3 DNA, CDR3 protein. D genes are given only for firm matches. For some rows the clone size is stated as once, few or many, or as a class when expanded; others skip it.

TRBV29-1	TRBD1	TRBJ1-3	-	TGCAGCGTTGGGGACAGGGACCGAGGGAGCACCATATATTTT	CSVGDRDRGSTIYF
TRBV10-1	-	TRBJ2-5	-	TGCGCCAGCCAAATGGACTCTACAGCACACGAGACCCAGTACTTC	CASQMDSTAHETQYF
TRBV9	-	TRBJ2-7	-	TGTGCCAGCAGCGCAACACAGGGAGGGACCTACGAGCAGTACTTC	CASSATQGGTYEQYF
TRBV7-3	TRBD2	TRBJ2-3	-	TGTGCCAGCAGCCCCTCGGGAGGTCGCACAGATACGCAGTATTTT	CASSPSGGRTDTQYF
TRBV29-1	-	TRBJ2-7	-	TGCAGCGTTGATAGGGGCCACGAGCAGTACTTC	CSVDRGHEQYF
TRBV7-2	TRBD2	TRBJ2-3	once	TGTGCCAGCAGCTTAGATTTAACTAGCGGGAGGGGTGCGCAGTATTTT	CASSLDLTSGRGAQYF
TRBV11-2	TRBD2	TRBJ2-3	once	TGTGCCAGCAGCCTCGGGACTAGCGGGGGGGATAGCACAGATACGCAGTATTTT	CASSLGTSGGDSTDTQYF
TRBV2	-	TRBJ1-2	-	TGTGCCAGCGCCGGGGATAACTATGGCTACACCTTC	CASAGDNYGYTF
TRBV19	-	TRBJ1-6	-	TGTGCCAGTAGTACAGGGAGGGATTCACCCCTCCACTTT	CASSTGRDSPLHF
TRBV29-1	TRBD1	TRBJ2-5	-	TGCAGCGTTGCGCAGGGGGCTCAAGAGACCCAGTACTTC	CSVAQGAQETQYF
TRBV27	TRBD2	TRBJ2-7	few	TGTGCCAGCAGTTCAAGCGGGGGCCTCACCTACGAGCAGTACTTC	CASSSSGGLTYEQYF
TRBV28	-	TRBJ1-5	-	TGTGCCAGCAGTCCAGGACGGGGATGGGGTGATCAGCCCCAGCATTTT	CASSPGRGWGDQPQHF
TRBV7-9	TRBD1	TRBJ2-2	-	TGTGCCAGCAGCTCCCCGGACAGGGAAGTATCCACCGGGGAGCTGTTTTTT	CASSSPDREVSTGELFF
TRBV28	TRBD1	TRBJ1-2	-	TGTGCCAGCAGTTCCCCTCAGGGGGCTTATGGCTACACCTTC	CASSSPQGAYGYTF
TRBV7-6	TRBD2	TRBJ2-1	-	TGTGCCAGCAGCTTAGAGACTAGCCCGGACAATGAGCAGTTCTTC	CASSLETSPDNEQFF
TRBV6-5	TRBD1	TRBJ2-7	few	TGTGCCAGCCTTCCCCGGGACAGGGGCTCCTACGAGCAGTACTTC	CASLPRDRGSYEQYF
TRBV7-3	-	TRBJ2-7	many	TGTGCCAGCAGCTTAAATCCCGGCTCCTACGAGCAGTACTTC	CASSLNPGSYEQYF
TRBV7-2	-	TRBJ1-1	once	TGTGCCAGCAGCTCTTGGGGAGGCACTGAAGCTTTCTTT	CASSSWGGTEAFF
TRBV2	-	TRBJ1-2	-	TGTGCCAGCAGTGGAAGCGACGTGGGTGGCTACACCTTC	CASSGSDVGGYTF
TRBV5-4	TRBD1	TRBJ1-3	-	TGTGCCAGCAGCACGGACAGGGGAAACACCATATATTTT	CASSTDRGNTIYF
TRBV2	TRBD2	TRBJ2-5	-	TGTGCCAGCAGTGACTCTGGACTAGCGGGGGTTGAGACCCAGTACTTC	CASSDSGLAGVETQYF
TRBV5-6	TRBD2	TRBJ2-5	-	TGTGCCAGCAGCTTGGCCCGGACTAGCGGGGTTCAGGAGACCCAGTACTTC	CASSLARTSGVQETQYF
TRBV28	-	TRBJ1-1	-	TGTGCCAGCAGTTTGTTGAGGCCGCAATGGGGGAGGACTGAAGCTTTCTTT	CASSLLRPQWGRTEAFF
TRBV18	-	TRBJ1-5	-	TGTGCCAGCTCAACGTATGGGACATTGGACAGCAGAGCTCAGCCCCAGCATTTT	CASSTYGTLDSRAQPQHF
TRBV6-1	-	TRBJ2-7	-	TGTGCCAGCAGTGAAGACAGGTACTACGAGCAGTACTTC	CASSEDRYYEQYF
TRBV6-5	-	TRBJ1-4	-	TGTGCCACCGAAGGGGGTCCTGAAAAACTGTTTTTT	CATEGGPEKLFF
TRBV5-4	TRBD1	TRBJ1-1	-	TGTGCCAGCAGCTTGGAACAGGGGATCACTGAAGCTTTCTTT	CASSLEQGITEAFF
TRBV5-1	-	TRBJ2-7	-	TGCGCCAGCAGCTTGGAGAGAGAGTCCAAGTGGTACTTC	CASSLERESKWYF
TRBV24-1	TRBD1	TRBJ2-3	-	TGTGCCACCAGTGATTCTACGCAACAGGGGCCGGGGTTAGATACGCAGTATTTT	CATSDSTQQGPGLDTQYF
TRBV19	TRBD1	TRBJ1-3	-	TGTGCCAGTATCATGGACAGGGGACACACCATATATTTT	CASIMDRGHTIYF
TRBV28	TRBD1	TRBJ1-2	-	TGTGCCAGCAGTTTCCTGGGTAGGGGGCGCGAAGAGGGCTACACCTTC	CASSFLGRGREEGYTF
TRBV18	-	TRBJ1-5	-	TGTGCCAGCTCACCACCGGCGGGGAAAGTGGGTCAGCCCCAGCATTTT	CASSPPAGKVGQPQHF
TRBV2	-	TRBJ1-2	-	TGTGCCAGCAGTGAAGGGTCAGGGTATGGCTACACCTTC	CASSEGSGYGYTF
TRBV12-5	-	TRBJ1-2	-	TGTGCTAGTGGTTCGTCTAGTTCCGGTAATACCCTCTATGGCTACACCTTC	CASGSSSSGNTLYGYTF
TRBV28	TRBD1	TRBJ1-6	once	TGTGCCAGCAGTTCACCGGGACAGGGGGATTCACCCCTCCACTTT	CASSSPGQGDSPLHF
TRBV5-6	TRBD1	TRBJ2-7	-	TGTGCCAGCAGTTTTTATCAGACAGGGTACTACGAGCAGTACTTC	CASSFYQTGYYEQYF
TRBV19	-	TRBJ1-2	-	TGTGCCAGTAGTATAGATCAGGGTGGCTATGGCTACACCTTC	CASSIDQGGYGYTF
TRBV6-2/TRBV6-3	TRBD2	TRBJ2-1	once	TGTGCCAGCAGTGGACTAGCGGGAGGATACAATGAGCAGTTCTTC	CASSGLAGGYNEQFF
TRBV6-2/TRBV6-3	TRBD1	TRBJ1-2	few	TGTGCCAGCAGTTACGCGTCGGGACAGGGTTCTATTGATGGCTACACCTTC	CASSYASGQGSIDGYTF